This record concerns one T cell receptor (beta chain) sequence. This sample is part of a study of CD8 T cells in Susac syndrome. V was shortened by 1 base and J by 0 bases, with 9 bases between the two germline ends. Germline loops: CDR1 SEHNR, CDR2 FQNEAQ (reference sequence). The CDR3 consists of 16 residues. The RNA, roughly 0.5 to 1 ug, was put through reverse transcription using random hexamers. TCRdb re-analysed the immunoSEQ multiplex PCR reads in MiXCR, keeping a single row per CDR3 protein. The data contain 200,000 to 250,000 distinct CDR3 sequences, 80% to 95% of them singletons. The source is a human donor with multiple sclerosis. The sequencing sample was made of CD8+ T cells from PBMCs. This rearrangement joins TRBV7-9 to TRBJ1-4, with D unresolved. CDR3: CASSLVIPATNEKLFF. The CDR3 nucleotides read TGTGCCAGCAGCTTAGTAATTCCTGCAACTAATGAAAAACTGTTTTTT.